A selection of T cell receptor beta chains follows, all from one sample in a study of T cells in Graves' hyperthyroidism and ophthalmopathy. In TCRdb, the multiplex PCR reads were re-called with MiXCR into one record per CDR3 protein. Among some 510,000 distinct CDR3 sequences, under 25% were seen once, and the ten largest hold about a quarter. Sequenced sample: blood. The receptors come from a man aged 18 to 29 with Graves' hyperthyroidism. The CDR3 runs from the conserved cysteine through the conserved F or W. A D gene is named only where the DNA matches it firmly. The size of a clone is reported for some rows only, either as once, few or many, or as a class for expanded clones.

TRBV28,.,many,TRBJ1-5,TGTGCCTGCCGGACTAGCAATCAGCCCCAGCATTTT,CACRTSNQPQHF
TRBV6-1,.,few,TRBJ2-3,TGTGCCACCCGTGGGCAGAGGGTAGATACGCAGTATTTT,CATRGQRVDTQYF
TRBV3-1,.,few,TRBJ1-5,TGTGCCAGCAGCCCTGGACATAATAGCAATCAGCCCCAGCATTTT,CASSPGHNSNQPQHF
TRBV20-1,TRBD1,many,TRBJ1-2,TGCAGTGCTTCATACCCGGGACAGGGGGATGGCTACACCTTC,CSASYPGQGDGYTF
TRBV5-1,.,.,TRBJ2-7,TGCGCCAGCAGCACCTCCGAGGTCAGGGCATTAGCCTACGAGCAGTACTTC,CASSTSEVRALAYEQYF
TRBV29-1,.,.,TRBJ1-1,TGCAGCGCCGACCGCGGGGGAGCGAACACTGAAGCTTTCTTT,CSADRGGANTEAFF
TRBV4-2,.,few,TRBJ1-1,TGTGCCAGCAGCCAAGGGGTCTCAGGGAGCAGAACTGAAGCTTTCTTT,CASSQGVSGSRTEAFF
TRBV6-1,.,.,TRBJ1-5,TGTGCCACGGAAGAGGGGATGCAACAGCCCCAGCATTTT,CATEEGMQQPQHF
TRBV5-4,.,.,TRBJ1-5,TGTGCCAGCAGCTGGGGCGGGGGAGGAAGCAATCAGCCCCAGCATTTT,CASSWGGGGSNQPQHF
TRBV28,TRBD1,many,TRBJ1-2,TGTGCCAGCAGTAAGACAGGGGTAGCTAACTATGGCTACACCTTC,CASSKTGVANYGYTF
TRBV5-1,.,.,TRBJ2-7,.,CASSFGVGTGKEEYF
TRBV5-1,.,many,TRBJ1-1,TGCGCCAGCAGCATCCGAGGAGCGTGGGAAACTCCCCCGAACACTGAAGCTTTCTTT,CASSIRGAWETPPNTEAFF
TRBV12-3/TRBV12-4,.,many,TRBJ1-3,TGTGCCAGCACCGGGGGGGCCTCTGGAAACACCATATATTTT,CASTGGASGNTIYF
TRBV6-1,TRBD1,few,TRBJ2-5,TGTGCCAGCTCCCCACAACCGGGACAGAAAAGAGAGACCCAGTACTTC,CASSPQPGQKRETQYF
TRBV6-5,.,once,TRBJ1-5,TGTGCCAGCAGTTACTCGGGTTGGAGCAATCAGCCCCAGCATTTT,CASSYSGWSNQPQHF
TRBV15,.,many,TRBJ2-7,TGTGCCACCAGCAGAGACCTACCGAGGGGACTCCTATCCTACGAGCAGTACTTC,CATSRDLPRGLLSYEQYF
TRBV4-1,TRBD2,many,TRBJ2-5,TGCGCCAGCAGCTCAACTAGCGGGGGACAAGAGACCCAGTACTTC,CASSSTSGGQETQYF
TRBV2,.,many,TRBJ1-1,TGTGCCAGCAGTGTGGGTACAGTGGGGAACACTGAAGCTTTCTTT,CASSVGTVGNTEAFF
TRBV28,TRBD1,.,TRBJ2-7,TGTGCCAGCAGTACCCCGGACAGGGCGGGCGAGCAGTACTTC,CASSTPDRAGEQYF